The 28 T cell receptor beta chains reported below all come from one sample, sequenced in a study of blood T cell repertoires in COVID-19. TCRdb keeps only in-frame clones here, not all; method: immunoSEQ multiplex PCR. The sample shows approximately 28,000 clones, over 75% of them seen only once. The sequencing input was peripheral blood. These receptors originate from a human donor in a cohort sampled during active COVID-19.

The V gene is TRBV27, the J gene TRBJ2-7; the D gene is possibly TRBD1 (6 bases). V was cut by 3 bases and J by 4 bases, with 10 bases left in between. This CDR3 is 13 amino acids long. Germline CDR1 is MNHEY and CDR2 is SMNVEV (reference sequence). In nucleotides, the CDR3 is TGTGCCAGCAGTTTTGGGGGCGGGTACGAGCAGTACTTC. Amino acids: CASSFGGGYEQYF.

The V and J genes are TRBV10-3 and TRBJ2-3; a possible D gene is TRBD2 (6 bases). Looked up from germline, CDR1 is ENHRY and CDR2 is SYGVKD. The CDR3 runs to 13 residues. V lost 2 bases to trimming and J lost 6 bases, with 9 bases between them. CDR3 nucleotide sequence: TGTGCCATCAGTGAGCCTGGGAGGGATACGCAGTATTTT. This encodes CAISEPGRDTQYF.

The CDR3 DNA reads as TGTGCCAGCAGCCCCTCTGGACTAGCGGGGGGGCCCCAAGAGACCCAGTACTTC. This translates into CASSPSGLAGGPQETQYF. This chain uses TRBV7-2 with TRBJ2-5; 15 bases fit TRBD2. The germline CDR1 and CDR2 sequences are SGHTA and FQGNSA. Germline trimming cut 5 bases from V and 1 base from J; bases unmatched to any gene: 8. The CDR3 has 18 residues.

The chain carries TRBV3-1 (or the pseudogene TRBV3-2) and TRBJ1-2; no firm D call. This CDR3 comprises 14 residues. V shed 4 bases and J shed 3 bases, with 12 bases lying between them. CDR1 and CDR2 (germline): LGHDT, YNNKEL (reference sequence). The CDR3 DNA sequence: TGTGCCAGCAGCCGGCGGGCACCCGACTATGGCTACACCTTC. Its translation: CASSRRAPDYGYTF.

The rearrangement uses TRBV5-1 and TRBJ1-2, with D maybe TRBD1 (5 bases). Germline CDR1 and CDR2: SGHRS and YFSETQ. The CDR3 extends over 13 amino acids. The germline V and J ends were trimmed by 1 base and 8 bases, with 12 bases remaining between them. CDR3 coding DNA: TGCGCCAGCAGCTTGTTCGAACAGGCGGGCTACACCTTC. Its protein product is CASSLFEQAGYTF.

DNA of the CDR3: TGTGCCAGCAGCCCATCAGTAGACAGGGGTCAAAAAGAGACCCAGTACTTC. It codes for CASSPSVDRGQKETQYF. J is TRBJ2-5 and V is TRBV11-3; the match to TRBD1 covers 8 bases. Germline CDR1 reads SGHNT; CDR2 reads YENEEA. This CDR3 has 17 amino acids. The J segment lost 3 bases and the V segment lost 5 bases, leaving 14 bases of the junction unmatched.

The gene calls are TRBV6-6 and TRBJ2-1, with D perhaps matching TRBD1 (6 bases). The CDR3 is 17 amino acids. Per germline, CDR1 MNHNY and CDR2 SVGAGI (reference sequence). The ends were cut back, 5 bases at V and 0 bases at J, with 17 bases in the middle. Here the CDR3 reads CASSPLWGPSSYNEQFF. CDR3 sequence (DNA): TGTGCCAGCAGTCCCCTCTGGGGGCCCAGCTCCTACAATGAGCAGTTCTTC.

This clone occurred once. The V gene is TRBV5-4, the J gene TRBJ2-6; perhaps TRBD2 as D (5 bases). Looked up from germline, CDR1 is SGHNT and CDR2 is YYREEE (reference sequence). The CDR3 spans 16 residues. Trimming cost V 0 bases and J 0 bases, with 7 bases left between them. The CDR3 protein is CASSLDAGSGANVLTF. The DNA of the CDR3 is TGTGCCAGCAGCTTGGATGCGGGCTCTGGGGCCAACGTCCTGACTTTC. Drawing the rest from reference TRBV5-4 and TRBJ2-6, the complete variable domain is ETGVTQSPTHLIKTRGQQVTLRCSSQSGHNTVSWYQQALGQGPQFIFQYYREEENGRGNFPPRFSGLQFPNYSSELNVNALELDDSALYLCASSLDAGSGANVLTFGAGSRLTVL.

The chain links TRBV6-6 to TRBJ2-7; D might be TRBD2 (5 bases). In germline, CDR1 is MNHNY, CDR2 SVGAGI (reference sequence). V was shortened by 5 bases and J by 4 bases, with 12 bases between the two germline ends. The CDR3 totals 13 residues. This chain's CDR3 is CASSKPPGYEQYF. In nucleotides, the CDR3 is TGTGCCAGCAGTAAACCTCCGGGATACGAGCAGTACTTC.

This clone was seen once. The CDR3 loop is CASSQEGTSSGANVLTF. CDR3 coding DNA: TGTGCCAGCAGCCAAGAAGGGACTAGCTCTGGGGCCAACGTCCTGACTTTC. The chain recombines TRBV3-1 (or the pseudogene TRBV3-2) with TRBJ2-6; the match to TRBD2 covers 8 bases. Germline loops: CDR1 LGHDT, CDR2 YNNKEL (reference sequence). The CDR3 is 17 residues long. V was pared by 0 bases and J by 0 bases, with 1 base of the junction left unmatched.

The chain couples TRBV9 to TRBJ2-5; D possibly corresponds to TRBD1 (5 bases). V was cut by 0 bases and J by 5 bases, with 8 bases left in between. The CDR3 is 13 amino acids. CDR1 is SGDLS, CDR2 YYNGEE, per germline. Here the CDR3 reads CASSVAGWETQYF. CDR3 bases: TGTGCCAGCAGCGTAGCAGGGTGGGAGACCCAGTACTTC.

J is TRBJ1-1 and V is TRBV7-6, with 8 bases fitting TRBD1. The CDR3 has 15 amino acids. In germline, CDR1 is SGHVS, CDR2 FNYEAQ. V lost 5 bases to trimming and J lost 5 bases; unmatched junction nucleotides: 10. As DNA, the CDR3 is TGTGCCAGCAGCGATCGGACAGGGCAGCGAACTGAAGCTTTCTTT. Its protein product is CASSDRTGQRTEAFF.

This chain connects TRBV2 to TRBJ2-3; 8 bases agree with TRBD2. Germline lookup yields CDR1 SNHLY and CDR2 FYNNEI. Unmatched junction bases numbered 11, after V lost 6 bases and J lost 3 bases. This CDR3 spans 16 amino acids. The DNA for the CDR3 is TGTGCCAGCAGGCAGGAAGCGGGGGCCTCAACAGATACGCAGTATTTT. It translates to CASRQEAGASTDTQYF.

This clone was found a few times. The chain employs TRBV9 and TRBJ1-6; TRBD1 matches at 11 bases. Trimming removed 5 bases from V and 7 bases from J; junction bases left unmatched: 2. The CDR3 is 14 residues long. The V gene's germline CDR1 is SGDLS and CDR2 YYNGEE. The CDR3 reads CASRGQGANSPLHF. The CDR3 coding sequence is TGTGCCAGCAGAGGACAGGGGGCGAATTCACCCCTCCACTTT.

The V and J genes are TRBV10-3 and TRBJ2-2; tentative D call: TRBD2 (5 bases). CDR1 is ENHRY, CDR2 SYGVKD, per germline. The CDR3 covers 14 residues. V dropped 4 bases and J dropped 4 bases, with 10 bases sitting between them. CDR3 in amino acids: CAISGLAGTGELFF. The CDR3 DNA sequence: TGTGCCATCAGTGGGCTAGCCGGCACCGGGGAGCTGTTTTTT.

The gene calls are TRBV18 and TRBJ2-7; 10 nucleotides match TRBD1. The CDR3 runs 15 residues. V shed 4 bases and J 2 bases; nucleotides not matched to a gene: 5. Germline-derived CDR1 and CDR2 are KGHSH and LQKENI. For the CDR3, the DNA is TGTGCCAGCTCACTCGGGACAGGGGTCCCCTACGAGCAGTACTTC. Amino acids: CASSLGTGVPYEQYF.

The chain links TRBV5-5 to TRBJ2-7; 9 nucleotides agree with TRBD1. Germline assignment: CDR1 SGHKS and CDR2 YYEKEE (reference sequence). Losses at the gene ends were 0 bases for V and 1 base for J; bases not matched to a gene: 2. The CDR3 length is 15 residues. DNA for the CDR3: TGTGCCAGCAGCTTGGCGGGGACAGGGTCCTACGAGCAGTACTTC. Protein sequence: CASSLAGTGSYEQYF.

The chain carries TRBV12-3 or TRBV12-4 and TRBJ2-5, with 7 bases fitting TRBD2. This CDR3 comprises 13 residues. Losses at the gene ends were 2 bases for V and 3 bases for J; bases not matched to a gene: 0. The CDR3 nucleotides are TGTGCCAGCAGTTTAAGCGGGAAAGAGACCCAGTACTTC. This encodes CASSLSGKETQYF.

The chain employs TRBV5-1 and TRBJ2-3; 8 bases fit TRBD1. V shed 0 bases and J 5 bases; nucleotides not matched to a gene: 5. The germline V gene encodes CDR1 SGHRS and CDR2 YFSETQ. The CDR3 length is 15 residues. The chain's CDR3 is CASSLVQGARDTQYF. The CDR3 DNA sequence: TGCGCCAGCAGCTTGGTCCAGGGGGCTAGAGATACGCAGTATTTT.

J is TRBJ2-5 and V is TRBV30; D not resolved. CDR3 size: 13 residues. Between the trimmed V and J ends, which lost 0 bases and 5 bases, there was a span of 10 bases. Germline lookup yields CDR1 GTSNPN and CDR2 SVGIG (reference sequence). CDR3 DNA sequence: TGTGCCTGGAGTGTAAGGATCGGGGAGACCCAGTACTTC. Translating gives CAWSVRIGETQYF.

The chain joins TRBV21-1 to TRBJ1-1; TRBD1, the table's D call, lacks a check against the DNA. TRBV21-1 is a pseudogene segment. This CDR3 is built from 14 residues. The CDR3 nucleotides read TGTGCCAGCAGCACGGGACAGATGAACACTGAAGCTTTCTTT. This encodes CASSTGQMNTEAFF.

This chain uses TRBV4-1 with TRBJ2-2, with 9 bases aligning to TRBD1. Germline lookup yields CDR1 MGHRA and CDR2 YSYEKL. The CDR3 is made up of 15 amino acids. J gave up 3 bases and V 5 bases, and 4 bases lay outside the gene matches. The CDR3: CASSYGQGYTGELFF. The CDR3 region has the DNA TGCGCCAGCAGCTATGGACAGGGGTACACCGGGGAGCTGTTTTTT.

The V and J genes are TRBV27 and TRBJ2-7; 11 bases align to TRBD1. Germline V gene sequence: CDR1 MNHEY, CDR2 SMNVEV (reference sequence). There are 15 residues in the CDR3. V was clipped by 6 bases and J by 3 bases; unmatched bases: 7. The CDR3 is CASSVWGTGGYEQYF. The CDR3 bases are TGTGCCAGCAGCGTATGGGGGACAGGGGGCTACGAGCAGTACTTC.

The chain employs TRBV7-3 and TRBJ1-6, with 7 nucleotides matching TRBD1. This CDR3 region has 15 residues. CDR1 is SGHTA, CDR2 FQGTGA, per germline. V dropped 2 bases and J dropped 7; count of bases not matched to a gene: 5. The CDR3 DNA is TGTGCCAGCAGCTTAGGAGACAGGGCAAATTCACCCCTCCACTTT. This sequence encodes CASSLGDRANSPLHF. The variable domain in full, with the rest retrieved from reference TRBV7-3 and TRBJ1-6, is GAGVSQTPSNKVTEKGKYVELRCDPISGHTALYWYRQSLGQGPEFLIYFQGTGAADDSGLPNDRFFAVRPEGSVSTLKIQRTERGDSAVYLCASSLGDRANSPLHFGNGTRLTVT.

This chain uses TRBV25-1 with TRBJ2-7, with 11 bases matching TRBD1. This CDR3 comprises 15 residues. Losses at the gene ends were 6 bases for V and 1 base for J; bases not matched to a gene: 5. Per germline, CDR1 MGHDK and CDR2 SYGVNS. The CDR3 nucleotides read TGTGCCAGCAGGACCGGGACAGGGGGTTCCTACGAGCAGTACTTC. Its translation: CASRTGTGGSYEQYF.

V gene TRBV27 combines with J gene TRBJ2-7; D remains unclear. Germline assignment: CDR1 MNHEY and CDR2 SMNVEV (reference sequence). This CDR3 has 13 residues. V was trimmed by 2 bases and J by 2 bases, leaving 7 bases between them. The DNA of the CDR3 is TGTGCCAGCAGTTTAGGTCTAGCCTACGAGCAGTACTTC. Translation: CASSLGLAYEQYF.

The chain couples TRBV4-2 to TRBJ2-7, with 11 bases aligning to TRBD2. CDR3 size: 16 residues. Losses at the gene ends were 0 bases for V and 7 bases for J; bases not matched to a gene: 8. CDR1 LGHNA and CDR2 YNFKEQ come from the germline V gene. CDR3 sequence reads: CASSQEWSSGGVEQYF. The CDR3 region has the DNA TGTGCCAGCAGCCAAGAATGGAGTAGCGGGGGGGTAGAGCAGTACTTC.

In nucleotides, the CDR3 is TGTGCCAGCAGCCAATTGGGACAGGGACTAACTAACTATGGCTACACCTTC. Its protein product is CASSQLGQGLTNYGYTF. The chain recombines TRBV11-2 with TRBJ1-2, with 9 bases fitting TRBD1. Germline CDR1 and CDR2: SGHAT and FQNNGV. J lost 0 bases, V lost 5 bases, and 10 bases had no gene match. The CDR3 consists of 17 residues.